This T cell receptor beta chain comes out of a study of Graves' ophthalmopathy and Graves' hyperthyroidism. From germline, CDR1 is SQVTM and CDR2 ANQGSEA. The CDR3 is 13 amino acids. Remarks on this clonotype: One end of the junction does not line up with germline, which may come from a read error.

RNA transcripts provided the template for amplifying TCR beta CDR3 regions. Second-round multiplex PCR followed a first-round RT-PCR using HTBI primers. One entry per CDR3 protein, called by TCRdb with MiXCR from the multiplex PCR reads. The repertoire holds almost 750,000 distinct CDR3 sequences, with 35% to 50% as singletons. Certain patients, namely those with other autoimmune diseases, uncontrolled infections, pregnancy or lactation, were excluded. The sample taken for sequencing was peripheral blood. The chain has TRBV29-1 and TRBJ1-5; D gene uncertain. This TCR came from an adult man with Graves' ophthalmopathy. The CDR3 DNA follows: TGCAGCGTCTGGATGCAGGCTCCTTCCTACGAGCTTTTT. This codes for CSVWMQAPSYELF.